This T cell receptor (beta chain) is drawn from a study of blood T cell repertoires in COVID-19 (dated by TCRdb to the early 2020s). General notes on the study: Samples covering the acute and convalescent phases of COVID-19 were provided by collaborators in the United States, Italy and Spain. The material from the prospective study consisted of cDNA or gDNA derived from T cells, B-cell-depleted T cells, or PBMCs. HLA class I and class II types, where available, came from metadata supplied by the sample provider rather than from assay-based typing. Subjects who had been exposed to COVID-19, were actively infected with it, or had recovered from it provided the deeply sampled blood TCRbeta repertoires that made up the dataset. Samples came from the ongoing ImmuneRACE study (first 160 participants) plus 1,254 subjects from 6 global collaborators. Sample metadata almost always included a de-identified subject ID, COVID-19 status, age in years and sex. The repertoires were released in a freely available public database intended as a resource for research on the immune response to SARS-CoV-2.

Each collaborating institution followed its own protocols to collect whole blood in K2EDTA tubes. Collaborator samples were shipped for TCRbeta analysis as frozen whole blood, isolated PBMCs, or DNA extracted from either sample type. As concerns this clone: There is no known antigen for this receptor. No quality values exist for individual bases; no much larger clone is one base distant.

TCRbeta CDR3 regions were amplified from genomic DNA by means of the immunoSEQ Assay, a bias-controlled multiplex PCR. The paper's processing steps were these. The number of nucleated cells in each sample was estimated by amplification of reference gene primers within the assay. Sequence reads were collapsed and filtered to measure the absolute abundance of every unique TCRbeta CDR3 rearrangement. Productive Simpson clonality was computed per sample as the square root of Simpson's diversity index over productive rearrangements. Entries here come from immuneACCESS through TCRdb and include only in-frame sequences with V and J called. Some clones fail to appear in such tables; in the studies checked, an unresolved V gene covers under half of the shortfall, and the cause of the remainder is unknown. V and J calls and clone size come straight from that table; D and trimming were deduced from the DNA. For this sample there are roughly 200,000 clones; approximately 88% appear just once. The top ten hold 25% to 35% of the sample.

General conclusions and limits of the study: How much clinical and demographic metadata was included differed by source and by participant, and the metadata was provided uncurated.

Sequencing used peripheral blood. This sequence was found in a middle-aged man with acute or convalescent COVID-19.

The CDR3 has the sequence CASSLVGVGGYGYTF. The bases are TGTGCCAGCAGTCTCGTCGGGGTTGGTGGCTATGGCTACACCTTC. The chain couples TRBV6-2 or TRBV6-3 to TRBJ1-2; the D gene cannot be resolved reliably. Spanning cysteine to phenylalanine, the CDR3 consists of 15 amino acids. CDR3 DNA is the only sequence kept; it has 45 bases, read in frame from the first base. V is pared back by 5 bases and J by 4 bases, with 17 bases lying between the germline termini. According to the germline V gene, CDR1 reads MNHEY and CDR2 reads SVGEGT.